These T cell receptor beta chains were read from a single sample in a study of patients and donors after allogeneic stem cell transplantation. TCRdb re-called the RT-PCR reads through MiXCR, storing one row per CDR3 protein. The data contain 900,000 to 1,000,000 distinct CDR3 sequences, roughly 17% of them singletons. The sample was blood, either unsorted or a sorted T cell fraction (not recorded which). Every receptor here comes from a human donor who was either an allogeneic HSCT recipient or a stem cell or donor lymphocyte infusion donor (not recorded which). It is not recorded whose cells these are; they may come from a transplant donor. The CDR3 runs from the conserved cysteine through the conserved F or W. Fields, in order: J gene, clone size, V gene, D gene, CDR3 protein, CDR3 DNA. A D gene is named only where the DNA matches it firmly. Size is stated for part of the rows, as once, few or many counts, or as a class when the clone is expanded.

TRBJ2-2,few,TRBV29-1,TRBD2,CSVRSSGRAAGELFF,TGCAGCGTGAGGAGTAGCGGGAGGGCGGCCGGGGAGCTGTTTTTT
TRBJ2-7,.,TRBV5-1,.,CASSPPGDPYEQYF,TGCGCCAGCAGCCCCCCGGGGGACCCCTACGAGCAGTACTTC
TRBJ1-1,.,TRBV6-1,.,CASSIAQGTEAFF,TGTGCCAGCAGTATAGCGCAGGGCACTGAAGCTTTCTTT
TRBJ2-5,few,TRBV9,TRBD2,CASSASGLAGETQYF,TGTGCCAGCAGCGCGTCGGGACTAGCGGGGGAGACCCAGTACTTC
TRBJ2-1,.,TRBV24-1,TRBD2,CATSDRGLADNEQFF,TGTGCCACCAGTGACAGGGGACTAGCGGACAATGAGCAGTTCTTC
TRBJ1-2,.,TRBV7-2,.,CASSRTEFNYGYTF,TGTGCCAGCAGCCGGACAGAATTTAACTATGGCTACACCTTC
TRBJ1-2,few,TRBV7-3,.,CASSLMRQVNYGYTF,TGTGCCAGCAGCTTAATGCGCCAGGTTAACTATGGCTACACCTTC
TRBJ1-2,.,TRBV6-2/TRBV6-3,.,CASSYPLNSALKGYTF,TGTGCCAGCAGTTACCCCCTCAACAGTGCCCTGAAAGGCTACACCTTC
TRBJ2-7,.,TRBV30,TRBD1,CAWAGTGYEQYF,TGTGCCTGGGCCGGGACAGGGTACGAGCAGTACTTC
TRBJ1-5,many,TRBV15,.,CATSRDREVHQPQHF,TGTGCCACCAGCAGGGATCGGGAGGTGCATCAGCCCCAGCATTTT
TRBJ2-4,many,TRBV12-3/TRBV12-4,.,CASSLGGANIQYF,TGTGCCAGCAGTTTGGGCGGGGCAAACATTCAGTACTTC
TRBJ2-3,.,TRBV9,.,CASSAPGYTQYF,TGTGCCAGCAGCGCCCCCGGCTATACGCAGTATTTT
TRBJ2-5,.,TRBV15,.,CATRNKGNRTETQYF,TGTGCCACCAGAAACAAAGGAAACCGGACGGAGACCCAGTACTTC
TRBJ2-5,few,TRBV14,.,CASSQDTVGETQYF,TGTGCCAGCAGCCAAGACACCGTCGGAGAGACCCAGTACTTC
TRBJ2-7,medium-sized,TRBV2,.,CASSVGVEQYF,TGTGCCAGCAGTGTAGGAGTCGAGCAGTACTTC
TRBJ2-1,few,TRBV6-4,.,CASSQLVVGVHEQFF,TGTGCCAGCAGTCAACTAGTTGTGGGTGTTCATGAGCAGTTCTTC
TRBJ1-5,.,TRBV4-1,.,CASSQESQPQHF,TGCGCCAGCAGCCAAGAATCTCAGCCCCAGCATTTT
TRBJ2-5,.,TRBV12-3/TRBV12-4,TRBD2,CASSGTSGLLAETQYF,TGTGCCAGCAGTGGGACTAGCGGGCTACTGGCGGAGACCCAGTACTTC
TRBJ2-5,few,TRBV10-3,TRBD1,CAISVGQGSETQYF,TGTGCCATCAGTGTGGGACAGGGTTCCGAGACCCAGTACTTC
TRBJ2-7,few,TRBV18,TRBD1,CASSPLDRGHGEQYF,TGTGCCAGCTCACCATTGGACAGGGGGCATGGCGAGCAGTACTTC
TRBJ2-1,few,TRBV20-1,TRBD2,CSARTSGFNEQFF,TGCAGTGCAAGGACTAGCGGCTTCAATGAGCAGTTCTTC
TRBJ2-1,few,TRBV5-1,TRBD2,CASRGGSGGLNNEQFF,TGCGCCAGCCGGGGGGGCAGCGGCGGGCTTAATAATGAGCAGTTCTTC
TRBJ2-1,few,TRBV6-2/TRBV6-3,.,CASSSPQGGHSEQFF,TGTGCCAGCAGCTCCCCGCAGGGTGGCCACAGTGAGCAGTTCTTC
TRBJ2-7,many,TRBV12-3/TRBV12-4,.,CASSPPEDYEQYF,TGTGCCAGCAGCCCCCCGGAGGACTACGAGCAGTACTTC
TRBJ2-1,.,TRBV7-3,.,CASSLEVAGRNEQFF,TGTGCCAGCAGCTTAGAGGTTGCGGGAAGGAATGAGCAGTTCTTC
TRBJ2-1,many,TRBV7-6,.,CASSLGTFSSYNEQFF,TGTGCCAGCAGCCTGGGGACTTTCAGCTCCTACAATGAGCAGTTCTTC
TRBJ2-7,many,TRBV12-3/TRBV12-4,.,CASSPRTAYEQYF,TGTGCCAGCAGCCCCCGGACAGCCTACGAGCAGTACTTC
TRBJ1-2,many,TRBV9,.,CASSEGYGYTF,TGTGCCAGCAGCGAAGGATATGGCTACACCTTC
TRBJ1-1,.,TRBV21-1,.,CASTGTGGRVRSLNTEAFF,TGTGCCAGCACCGGGACAGGGGGGCGTGTTAGGAGCCTTAACACTGAAGCTTTCTTT
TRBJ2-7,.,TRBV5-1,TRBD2,CASSFGRGGYGEQYF,TGCGCCAGCAGCTTCGGCCGGGGGGGGTACGGCGAGCAGTACTTC
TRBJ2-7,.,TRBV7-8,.,CASSLGDVGVTYEQYF,TGTGCCAGCAGCTTGGGGGACGTCGGGGTAACCTACGAGCAGTACTTC
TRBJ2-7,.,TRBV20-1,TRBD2,CSAQKPGLATPGQYF,TGCAGTGCACAAAAACCGGGACTAGCGACGCCAGGGCAGTACTTC
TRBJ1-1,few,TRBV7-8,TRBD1,CASSPLGQGALGTEAFF,TGTGCCAGCAGCCCGCTGGGACAGGGGGCGCTGGGCACTGAAGCTTTCTTT
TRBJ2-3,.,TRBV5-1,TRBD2,CARWREEAPNTDTRYF,TGCGCCAGATGGCGGGAGGAAGCCCCAAACACAGATACGCGGTATTTT
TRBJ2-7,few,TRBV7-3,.,CASSLTGVGGEQYF,TGTGCCAGCAGCTTAACAGGGGTTGGGGGCGAGCAGTACTTC
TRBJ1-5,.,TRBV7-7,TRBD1,CASSSTGGNQPQHF,TGTGCTAGCAGCTCTACAGGGGGCAATCAGCCCCAGCATTTT
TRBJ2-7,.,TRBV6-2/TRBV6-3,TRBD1,CASSYRPDRGTYEQYF,TGTGCCAGCAGTTACCGACCGGACAGGGGGACCTACGAGCAGTACTTC
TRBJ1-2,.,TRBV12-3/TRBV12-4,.,CASSFMTVPSYTF,TGTGCCAGCAGTTTTATGACAGTCCCCTCCTACACCTTC
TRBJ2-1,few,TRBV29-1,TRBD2,CSVGKRTSGSYNEQFF,TGCAGCGTTGGGAAAAGGACTAGCGGCTCCTACAATGAGCAGTTCTTC
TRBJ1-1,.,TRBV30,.,CAWSVGQGRTEAFF,TGTGCCTGGAGTGTAGGCCAGGGGCGGACTGAAGCTTTCTTT
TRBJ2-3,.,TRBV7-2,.,CASRPGRTDTQYF,TGTGCCAGCAGACCCGGCCGCACAGATACGCAGTATTTT
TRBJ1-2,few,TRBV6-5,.,CASSYSRGKGANYGYTF,TGTGCCAGCAGTTACTCGAGGGGGAAGGGGGCTAACTATGGCTACACCTTC